This TCR beta chain came from a study of shared clonotypes between healthy human individuals. Produced via immunoSEQ multiplex PCR; TCRdb's table is partial and in-frame only. The repertoire holds about 680,000 clones, with around 90% as singletons. In regard to this clone: Its target is not known.

The naive CD8 fraction comprised CD45RO-negative cells positively selected for CCR7 and excluded terminally differentiated effector memory CD45RA+ cells. V gave up 5 bases and J gave up 1 base, with 9 bases separating them. The CDR3 spans 15 residues. CDR1 and CDR2 from the germline V gene are MDHEN and SYDVKM. Study-wide results and limits: Non-shared clonotypes showed lower generation probabilities than clonotypes common to all four donors.

The gene calls are TRBV28 and TRBJ2-6; no clear D gene. The specimen was naive CD8+ T cells sorted from blood. The origin of this receptor is a man aged 30-40 years in good health. CDR3 DNA sequence: TGTGCCAGCAGTAGGCCTACTTCTGGGGCCAACGTCCTGACTTTC. It translates to CASSRPTSGANVLTF. Full variable domain (outside the CDR3, taken from reference TRBV28 and TRBJ2-6): DVKVTQSSRYLVKRTGEKVFLECVQDMDHENMFWYRQDPGLGLRLIYFSYDVKMKEKGDIPEGYSVSREKKERFSLILESASTNQTSMYLCASSRPTSGANVLTFGAGSRLTVL.